The clone carrying this T cell receptor (beta chain) was picked up a small number of times. From germline, CDR1 is LNHNV and CDR2 YYDKDF (reference sequence). V was cut by 0 bases and J by 0 bases, with 11 bases left in between. The CDR3 sequence is 17 residues long. As processed by the authors: Using reference gene primer amplification, nucleated cell counts were estimated. Libraries were prepared by immunoSEQ multiplex PCR; TCRdb keeps only in-frame clonotypes and omits some of them. The V and J calls and clone size were taken over from that table, and D and trimming were inferred from the DNA. The data show 100,000 to 120,000 clones, roughly 85% seen once. This record belongs to a study of blood T cell repertoires in COVID-19. Study context: Samples taken during acute and convalescent COVID-19 were collected in the United States, Italy and Spain. Nucleic acid was either cDNA or gDNA, and it came from T cells, B-cell-depleted T cells, or PBMCs.

Specimen: peripheral blood. This chain joins TRBV15 and TRBJ2-2; D is unresolved. This receptor was identified in a human donor in a cohort sampled during active COVID-19. The CDR3 region is CATSREVELSNTGELFF. In nucleotides, the CDR3 is TGTGCCACCAGCAGAGAAGTTGAGCTTTCGAACACCGGGGAGCTGTTTTTT. Combining the CDR3 with reference TRBV15 and TRBJ2-2 gives the whole variable domain DAMVIQNPRYQVTQFGKPVTLSCSQTLNHNVMYWYQQKSSQAPKLLFHYYDKDFNNEADTPDNFQSRRPNTSFCFLDIRSPGLGDTAMYLCATSREVELSNTGELFFGEGSRLTVL.